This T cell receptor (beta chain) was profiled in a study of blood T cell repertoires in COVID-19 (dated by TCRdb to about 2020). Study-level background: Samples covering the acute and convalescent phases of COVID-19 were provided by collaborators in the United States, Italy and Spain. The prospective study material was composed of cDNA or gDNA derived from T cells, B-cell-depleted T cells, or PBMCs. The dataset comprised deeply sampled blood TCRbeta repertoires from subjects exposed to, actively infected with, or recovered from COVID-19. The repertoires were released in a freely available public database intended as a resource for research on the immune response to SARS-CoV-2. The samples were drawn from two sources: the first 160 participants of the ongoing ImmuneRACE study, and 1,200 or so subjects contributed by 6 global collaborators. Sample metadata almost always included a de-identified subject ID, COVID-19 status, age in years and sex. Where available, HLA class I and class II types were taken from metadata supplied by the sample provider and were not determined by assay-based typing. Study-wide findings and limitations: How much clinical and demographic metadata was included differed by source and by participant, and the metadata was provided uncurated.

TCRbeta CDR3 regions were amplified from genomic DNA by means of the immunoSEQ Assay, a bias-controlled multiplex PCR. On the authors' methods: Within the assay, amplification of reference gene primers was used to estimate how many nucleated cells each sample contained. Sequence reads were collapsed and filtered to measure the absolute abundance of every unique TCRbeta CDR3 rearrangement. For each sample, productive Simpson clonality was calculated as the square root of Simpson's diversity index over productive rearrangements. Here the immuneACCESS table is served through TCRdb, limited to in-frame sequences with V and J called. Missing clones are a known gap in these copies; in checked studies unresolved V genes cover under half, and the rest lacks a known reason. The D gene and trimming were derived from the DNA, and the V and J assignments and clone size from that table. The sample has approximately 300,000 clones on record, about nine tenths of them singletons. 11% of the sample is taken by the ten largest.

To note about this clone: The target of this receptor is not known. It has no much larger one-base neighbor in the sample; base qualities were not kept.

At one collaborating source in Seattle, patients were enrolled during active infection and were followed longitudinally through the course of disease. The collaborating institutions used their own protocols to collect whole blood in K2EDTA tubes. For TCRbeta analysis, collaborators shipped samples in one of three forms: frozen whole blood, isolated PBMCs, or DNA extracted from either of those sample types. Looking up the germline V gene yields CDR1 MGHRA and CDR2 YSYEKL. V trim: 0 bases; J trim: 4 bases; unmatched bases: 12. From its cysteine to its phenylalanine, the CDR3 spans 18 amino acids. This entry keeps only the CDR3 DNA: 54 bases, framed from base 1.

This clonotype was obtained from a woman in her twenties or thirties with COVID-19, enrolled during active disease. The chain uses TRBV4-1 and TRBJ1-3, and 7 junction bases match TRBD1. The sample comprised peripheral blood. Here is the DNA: TGCGCCAGCAGCCAAGACCGACAGGGCCATGGATCCGGAAACACCATATATTTT. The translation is CASSQDRQGHGSGNTIYF.